The rows below give T cell receptor beta chains drawn from one sample of a study of blood T cell repertoires in COVID-19. Sequencing used immunoSEQ multiplex PCR; TCRdb keeps in-frame clones, though not all of them. Of around 270,000 clones detected, approximately 91% appear once; the ten largest clones hold about 2.5%. The sequenced material came from peripheral blood. These receptors came from a person aged 18-35 years with COVID-19, enrolled during active disease. The CDR3 runs from the conserved cysteine through the conserved F or W. Fields, in order: V gene, CDR3 protein.

V: TRBV28
CDR3: CASELAGTGELFF

V: TRBV24-1
CDR3: CATSERTSPSYNEQFF

V: TRBV4-1
CDR3: CASSQGTGGLGYTF

V: TRBV29-1
CDR3: CSVQGTGDEQYF

V: TRBV5-6
CDR3: CASSFRDRGLAGGKNEQFF

V: TRBV7-9
CDR3: CASSLEQYNSPLHF

V: TRBV27
CDR3: CASGFGDSSYNEQFF

V: TRBV7-2
CDR3: CASSLGSGTSSYNEQFF

V: TRBV11-2
CDR3: CASSPRQGEGSYEQYF

V: TRBV11-3
CDR3: CASSLVVGSEQYF

V: TRBV19
CDR3: CASSLTGGSYNEQFF

V: TRBV19
CDR3: CASSITSGELFF

V: TRBV19
CDR3: CASSNPIPGKNIQYF

V: TRBV24-1
CDR3: CATSDFRGGGEQYF

V: TRBV6-5
CDR3: CASRRTGAGNTIYF

V: TRBV2
CDR3: CASSLTPSNPSSYEQYF